This T cell receptor beta chain was recorded in a study of shared clonotypes between healthy human individuals. Naive CD8 populations comprised CD45RO-negative cells positively selected for CCR7, excluding terminally differentiated effector memory CD45RA+ cells. V dropped 4 bases and J dropped 2 bases, with 12 bases sitting between them. This CDR3 has 15 amino acids. CDR1 is MGHRA, CDR2 YSYEKL, per germline. Generated by immunoSEQ multiplex PCR, the TCRdb table keeps only in-frame clones and is missing some. Seen here are about 550,000 clones, around 95% observed once, and the top ten hold 0.1% to 0.11%.

The sample taken for sequencing was naive CD8+ T cells sorted from blood. The chain employs TRBV4-1 and TRBJ1-3; unclear D gene. The receptor comes from a young woman in good health. CDR3 residues: CASSPSKGPGNTIYF. For the CDR3, the DNA is TGCGCCAGCAGCCCCTCGAAGGGCCCTGGAAACACCATATATTTT.